This record looks at one TCR beta chain sequence and its context. What antigen it recognizes has not been identified. Nothing much larger sits one base from this clone, and base qualities are not available. The collaborating institutions used their own protocols to collect whole blood in K2EDTA tubes. Collaborator samples were shipped for TCRbeta analysis as frozen whole blood, isolated PBMCs, or DNA extracted from either sample type. This record belongs to a study of blood T cell repertoires in COVID-19 (dated by TCRdb to the early 2020s). In terms of the full investigation: Collaborator samples came from the United States, Italy and Spain and covered acute and convalescent phases of COVID-19. The prospective study material was composed of cDNA or gDNA derived from T cells, B-cell-depleted T cells, or PBMCs. Deeply sampled blood TCRbeta repertoires from subjects exposed to, actively infected with, or recovered from COVID-19 were included in the dataset. The repertoires were made available in a free public database intended to serve as a resource for research on the immune response to SARS-CoV-2. Samples were obtained from the ongoing ImmuneRACE study (first 160 participants) and from about 1,300 subjects provided by 6 global collaborators. The sample metadata nearly always contained a de-identified subject ID, COVID-19 status, age in years and sex. HLA class I and class II types, where available, came from metadata supplied by the sample provider rather than from assay-based typing. Study-wide findings and limitations: The amount of clinical and demographic metadata varied by source and participant and was provided uncurated.

The immunoSEQ Assay, a bias-controlled multiplex PCR, was used to amplify TCRbeta CDR3 regions from genomic DNA. In the authors' own workflow: Within the assay, amplification of reference gene primers was used to estimate how many nucleated cells each sample contained. Sequence reads were collapsed and filtered to measure the absolute abundance of every unique TCRbeta CDR3 rearrangement. For each sample, productive Simpson clonality was calculated by taking the square root of Simpson's diversity index across productive rearrangements. Imported from immuneACCESS, the table was reduced by TCRdb to in-frame sequences with V and J called. These copies leave out some clones; in studies compared against another copy, an unresolved V gene accounts for under half, and the cause of the remainder is not known. Clone size and the V and J calls come from that table; the DNA yielded D and trimming. The sample table holds 110,000 to 150,000 clones, of which around 83% were seen once. Jointly, the top ten make up approximately 3% of the sample.

Measured from the cysteine to the phenylalanine, the CDR3 is 15 residues long. Of all the DNA, just the CDR3 is kept, 45 bases in frame from base 1. Sequences LNHDA (CDR1) and SQIVND (CDR2) are obtained from the germline V gene (reference sequence). Between the V and J ends, shortened by 4 bases and 2 bases respectively, the junction contains 15 bases. The sample comprised peripheral blood. This clonotype was sampled from a woman at least 80 years old with acute or convalescent COVID-19. Rearrangement joined TRBV19 to TRBJ2-7, and perhaps TRBD2 as D gene, on 6 matching bases. The DNA reads TGTGCCAGTAGTACTACGGGGGACGGCACCTACGAGCAGTACTTC. The resulting protein is CASSTTGDGTYEQYF.